This is a list of T cell receptor beta chains from one sample in a study of shared clonotypes between healthy human individuals. TCRdb's copy holds only in-frame clones and misses some; the assay was immunoSEQ multiplex PCR. The table lists fewer than 350,000 clones, about nine tenths of them singletons. Source material: memory CD8+ T cells sorted from blood. The source is a man younger than 35 in good health. The CDR3 runs from the conserved cysteine through the conserved F or W. Rows give clone size only sometimes, using once, few, many, or a class for an expanded clone.

>few|TRBJ2-3|TRBV4-1|11
CASSLTDTQYF
>once|TRBJ2-3|TRBV10-1|13
CASREEAGDTQYF
>-|TRBJ1-1|TRBV7-9|14
CASSPRDMNTEAFF
>-|TRBJ2-4|TRBV7-9|11
CASSTGRRQYF
>once|TRBJ1-5|TRBV6-5|12
CASSDNSQPQHF
>few|TRBJ2-7|TRBV29-1|13
CSVEEDTAYEQYF
>-|TRBJ2-1|TRBV7-9|15
CASSLRQPQYNEQFF
>few|TRBJ2-1|TRBV28|15
CASSPGLVVNNEQFF
>-|TRBJ1-3|TRBV7-6|13
CASSTMTGSPIYF
>-|TRBJ2-7|TRBV9|15
CASSDPGGPGYEQYF
>-|TRBJ2-5|TRBV19|15
CASSTLHLGQETQYF
>-|TRBJ2-4|TRBV27|15
CASSLGAPGKNIQYF
>-|TRBJ2-7|TRBV28|16
CASSSAVGVPSYEQYF
>-|TRBJ2-2|TRBV27|16
CASSLGLAGVGGELFF
>-|TRBJ2-7|TRBV27|15
CASGATSGGAGEQYF
>-|TRBJ2-3|TRBV5-4|16
CASSLEGTTSTDTQYF
>few|TRBJ1-2|TRBV18|16
CASSQLRTGKDYGYTF
>-|TRBJ2-7|TRBV6-5|14
CASSPGPGSDEQYF
>few|TRBJ2-1|TRBV7-9|15
CASSPDGILVDEQFF
>-|TRBJ1-6|TRBV4-3|17
CASSPASLSGFGSPLHF
>-|TRBJ2-2|TRBV19|17
CASSLHRDRDSTGELFF
>-|TRBJ2-7|TRBV9|14
CASSPNPTGLEQYF
>-|TRBJ1-6|TRBV9|13
CASSVAENSPLHF
>-|TRBJ2-3|TRBV4-3|19
CASSQDLTLSPQWGDTQYF
>-|TRBJ1-2|TRBV7-9|15
CASSLTGTANYGYTF
>-|TRBJ2-7|TRBV6-5|14
CASSYGSGPYEQYF
>-|TRBJ2-7|TRBV6-5|14
CASSYSPGLFEQYF
>many|TRBJ2-3|TRBV7-9|15
CASSSPYETTDTQYF
>few|TRBJ1-4|TRBV18|15
CASSPPIPVGEKLFF
>-|TRBJ2-1|TRBV4-1|18
CASSQDAPVQGSYNEQFF
>-|TRBJ2-7|TRBV28|14
CASRGQGNSYEQYF
>-|TRBJ2-7|TRBV11-2|14
CASSLEVGFYEQYF
>-|TRBJ2-1|TRBV19|12
CASFGDYNEQFF
>-|TRBJ2-7|TRBV2|13
CASSEGLGYEQYF
>-|TRBJ2-7|TRBV29-1|14
CSVVYPEMVYEQYF
>-|TRBJ1-2|TRBV27|14
CASSPPGGVYGYTF
>-|TRBJ2-1|TRBV5-4|16
CASSFPTSGREDEQFF
>-|TRBJ2-7|TRBV6-6|16
CASAGTSGPNSYEQYF
>once|TRBJ2-5|TRBV29-1|18
CSVASRTSGRVRWETQYF
>few|TRBJ1-6|TRBV7-6|13
CASSSGEESPLHF
>-|TRBJ2-7|TRBV5-1|14
CASSLTGGRYEQYF
>-|TRBJ1-2|TRBV5-1|13
CASSASGNGGYTF
>-|TRBJ2-2|TRBV29-1|18
CSVSPAESDGQNTGELFF
>-|TRBJ1-6|TRBV5-1|14
CASSLDQGRRPLHF
>-|TRBJ1-3|TRBV5-6|17
CASSLERFLTPSDTIYF
>-|TRBJ1-3|TRBV7-8|15
CASSLAGISGNTIYF
>-|TRBJ2-7|TRBV28|14
CASSLEGFLGEQYF
>-|TRBJ2-7|TRBV6-5|16
CASSYSDGTLSYEQYF
>many|TRBJ1-5|TRBV27|15
CASSPRVFSHQPQHF
>-|TRBJ2-3|TRBV19|13
CASSMYGTDTQYF
>-|TRBJ2-5|TRBV29-1|15
CSVEDQGLEGETQYF
>few|TRBJ2-1|TRBV7-9|16
CASSLVVASGDNEQFF
>many|TRBJ2-7|TRBV7-9|13
CASSPGHEYEQYF
>-|TRBJ1-5|TRBV7-9|14
CASSPGTGGQPQHF
>-|TRBJ2-1|TRBV5-1|15
CASSLSQGSYNEQFF
>-|TRBJ2-3|TRBV15|14
CATSPYSLVGTQYF
>-|TRBJ2-1|TRBV5-6|12
CASSFGLNEQFF
>once|TRBJ1-5|TRBV27|15
CASSPVWLDNQPQHF
>-|TRBJ2-1|TRBV11-2|16
CASSLGGGFAYNEQFF
>-|TRBJ1-2|TRBV27|14
CASSPAGESYGYTF